This T cell receptor (beta chain) stems from a study of blood T cells in healthy people across ages. The study, taken as a whole, reports: Considered underestimates were the diversity estimates obtained from one million T cells. The fall in TCR beta diversity per million T cells was roughly linear with age.

With a J-beta primer mix and a sample-barcoded 5' primer, a second PCR ran about 6 to 11 cycles. TCRdb reprocessed the 5' RACE reads via MiXCR and lists one record per CDR3 protein. The sample has some 1,800,000 distinct CDR3 sequences; approximately 40% are singletons. Healthy Russian Caucasian donors spanned ages about 6 to 100 years. Roughly 10 milliliters was the volume of peripheral blood drawn from each donor. The germline gives CDR1 SGDLS, CDR2 YYNGEE. The CDR3 is made up of 14 amino acids. The ends lost 2 bases at V and 6 bases at J; junction bases unmatched: 3. Concerning this clonotype: The antigen remains undetermined.

The rearrangement uses TRBV9 and TRBJ2-5; 11 bases are shared with TRBD2. This sequence was found in a human donor in good health. Input material: blood. CDR3 region: CASSVTSGDQTQYF. The CDR3 region has the DNA TGTGCCAGCAGCGTGACTAGCGGGGACCAGACCCAGTACTTC.